The clone carrying this T cell receptor (beta chain) was counted only a few times. Antigen unknown. The source of the sample is a study of human T cells and chemical hapten exposure. Study conclusions and caveats: Expanded TCR sets contained significantly more large CDR3 similarity clusters than controls.

Time point specified: patch test 1, 2 weeks after DPC sensitization. Treatment of the sample: therapeutic diphenylcyclopropenone sensitization with weekly scalp DPC. MiXCR, applied by TCRdb to the RACE reads, yields one record per CDR3 protein. The sample lists some 380,000 distinct CDR3 sequences, around 4.8% seen once, with under 2.5% in the top ten. The sequencing used whole blood, collected in connection with sensitization to the hapten diphenylcyclopropenone (DPC). This TCR came from a woman in her fifties or sixties with alopecia areata. Some clones in this sample may be carry-over from other donors' samples.

CDR3 sequence: CASSLGAGQPNQPQHF. The CDR3 region has the DNA TGTGCCAGCAGCTTAGGAGCGGGACAGCCCAATCAGCCCCAGCATTTT. The J gene is TRBJ1-5, the V gene TRBV7-2, with 7 nucleotides matching TRBD1. Germline V gives CDR1 SGHTA, CDR2 FQGNSA. J gave up 3 bases and V 1 base, and 6 bases lay outside the gene matches. The CDR3 has 16 amino acids.